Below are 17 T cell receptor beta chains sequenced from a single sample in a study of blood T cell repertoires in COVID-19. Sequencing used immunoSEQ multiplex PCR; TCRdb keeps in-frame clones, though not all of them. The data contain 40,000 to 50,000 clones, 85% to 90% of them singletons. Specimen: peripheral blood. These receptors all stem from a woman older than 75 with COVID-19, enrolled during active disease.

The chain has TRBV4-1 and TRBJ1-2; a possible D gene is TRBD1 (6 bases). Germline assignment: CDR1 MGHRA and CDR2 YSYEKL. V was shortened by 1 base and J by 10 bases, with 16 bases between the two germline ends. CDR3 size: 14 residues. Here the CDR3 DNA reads TGCGCCAGCAGCCAAGGTTCCGCCGGGACATACTACACCTTC. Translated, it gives CASSQGSAGTYYTF.

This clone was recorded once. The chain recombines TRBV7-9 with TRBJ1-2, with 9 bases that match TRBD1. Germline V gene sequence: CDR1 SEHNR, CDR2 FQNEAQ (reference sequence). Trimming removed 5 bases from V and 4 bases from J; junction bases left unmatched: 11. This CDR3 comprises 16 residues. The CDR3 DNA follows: TGTGCCAGCAGCCCCGCCCGTGGACAGGGGAGCTATGGCTACACCTTC. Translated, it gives CASSPARGQGSYGYTF.

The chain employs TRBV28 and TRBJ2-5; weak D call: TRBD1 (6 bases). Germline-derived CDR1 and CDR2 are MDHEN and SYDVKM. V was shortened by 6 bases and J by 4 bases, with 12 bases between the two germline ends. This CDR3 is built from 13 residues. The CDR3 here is CASRRQALETQYF. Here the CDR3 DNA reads TGTGCCAGCAGGCGACAGGCCCTAGAGACCCAGTACTTC. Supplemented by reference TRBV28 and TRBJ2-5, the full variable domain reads DVKVTQSSRYLVKRTGEKVFLECVQDMDHENMFWYRQDPGLGLRLIYFSYDVKMKEKGDIPEGYSVSREKKERFSLILESASTNQTSMYLCASRRQALETQYFGPGTRLLVL.

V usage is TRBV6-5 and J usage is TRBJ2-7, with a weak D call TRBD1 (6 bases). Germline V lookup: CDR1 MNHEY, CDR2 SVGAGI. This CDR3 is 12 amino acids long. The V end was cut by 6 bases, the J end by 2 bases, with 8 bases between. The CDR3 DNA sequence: TGTGCCAGCAGCACAGGGACCTACGAGCAGTACTTC. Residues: CASSTGTYEQYF.

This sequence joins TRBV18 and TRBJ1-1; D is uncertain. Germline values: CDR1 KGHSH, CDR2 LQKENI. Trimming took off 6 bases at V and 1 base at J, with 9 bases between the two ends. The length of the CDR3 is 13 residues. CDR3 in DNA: TGTGCCAGCTCCCGCGGCGGGAACACTGAAGCTTTCTTT. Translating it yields CASSRGGNTEAFF.

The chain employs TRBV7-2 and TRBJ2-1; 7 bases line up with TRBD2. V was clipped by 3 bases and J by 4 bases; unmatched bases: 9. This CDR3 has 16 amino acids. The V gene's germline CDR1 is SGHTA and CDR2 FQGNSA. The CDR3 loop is CASSFFGGVKYNEQFF. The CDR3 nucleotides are TGTGCCAGCAGCTTTTTTGGGGGGGTTAAGTACAATGAGCAGTTCTTC.

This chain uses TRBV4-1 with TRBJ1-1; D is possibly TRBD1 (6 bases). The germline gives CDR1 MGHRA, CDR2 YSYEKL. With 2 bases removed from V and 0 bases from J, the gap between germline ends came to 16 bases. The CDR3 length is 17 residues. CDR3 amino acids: CASSQYSGGGVNTEAFF. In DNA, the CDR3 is TGCGCCAGCAGCCAATATTCGGGAGGGGGGGTGAACACTGAAGCTTTCTTT.

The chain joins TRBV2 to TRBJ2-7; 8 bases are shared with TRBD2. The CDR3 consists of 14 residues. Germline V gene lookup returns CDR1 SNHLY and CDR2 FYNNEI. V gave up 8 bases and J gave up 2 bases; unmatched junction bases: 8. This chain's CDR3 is CASLRGGLAYEQYF. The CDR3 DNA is TGTGCCAGCCTTAGGGGGGGACTAGCCTACGAGCAGTACTTC.

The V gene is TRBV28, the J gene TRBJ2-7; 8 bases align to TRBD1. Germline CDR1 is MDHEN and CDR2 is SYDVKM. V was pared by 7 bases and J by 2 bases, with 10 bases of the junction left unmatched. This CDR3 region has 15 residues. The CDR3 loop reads CASTAPGQVTYEQYF. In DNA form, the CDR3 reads TGTGCCAGCACCGCCCCGGGACAGGTAACCTACGAGCAGTACTTC.

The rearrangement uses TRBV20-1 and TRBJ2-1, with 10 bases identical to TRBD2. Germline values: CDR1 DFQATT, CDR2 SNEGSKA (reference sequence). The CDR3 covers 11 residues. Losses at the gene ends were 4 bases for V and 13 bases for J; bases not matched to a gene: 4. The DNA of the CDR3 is TGCAGTGCTAAAGCGGGGGGGCGCCAGTTCTTC. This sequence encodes CSAKAGGRQFF.

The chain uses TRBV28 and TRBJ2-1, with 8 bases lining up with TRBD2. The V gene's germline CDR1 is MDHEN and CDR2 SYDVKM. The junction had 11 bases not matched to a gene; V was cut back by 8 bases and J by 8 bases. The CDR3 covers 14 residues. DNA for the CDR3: TGTGCCAGCTTGCGAGCGGGAGACGAAGATGAGCAGTTCTTC. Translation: CASLRAGDEDEQFF.

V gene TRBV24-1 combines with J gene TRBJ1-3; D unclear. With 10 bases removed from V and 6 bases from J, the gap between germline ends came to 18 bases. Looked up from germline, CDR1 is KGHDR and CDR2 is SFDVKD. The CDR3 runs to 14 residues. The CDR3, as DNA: TGTGCCACTCAGATGATAAACGTGAAAAACACCATATATTTT. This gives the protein CATQMINVKNTIYF.

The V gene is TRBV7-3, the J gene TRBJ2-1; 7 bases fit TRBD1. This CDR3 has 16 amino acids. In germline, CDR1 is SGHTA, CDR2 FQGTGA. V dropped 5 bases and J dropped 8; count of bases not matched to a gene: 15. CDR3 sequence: CASSPQGDITSHEQFF. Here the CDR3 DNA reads TGTGCCAGCAGCCCTCAGGGGGACATTACATCGCATGAGCAGTTCTTC.

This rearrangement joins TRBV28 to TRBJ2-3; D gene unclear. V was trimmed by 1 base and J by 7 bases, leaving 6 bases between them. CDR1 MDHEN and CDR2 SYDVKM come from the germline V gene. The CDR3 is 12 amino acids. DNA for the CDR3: TGTGCCAGCAGTTTATACAGTCATACGCAGTATTTT. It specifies CASSLYSHTQYF.

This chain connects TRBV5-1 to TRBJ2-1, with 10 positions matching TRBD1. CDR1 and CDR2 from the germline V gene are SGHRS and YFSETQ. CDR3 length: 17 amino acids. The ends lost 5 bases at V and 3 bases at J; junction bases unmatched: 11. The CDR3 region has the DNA TGCGCCAGCAGTTACAGTTTAGGGACAGGGGTCTACAATGAGCAGTTCTTC. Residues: CASSYSLGTGVYNEQFF.

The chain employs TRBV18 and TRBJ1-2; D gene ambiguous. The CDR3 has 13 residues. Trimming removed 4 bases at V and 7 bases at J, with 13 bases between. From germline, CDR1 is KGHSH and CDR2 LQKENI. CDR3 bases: TGTGCCAGCTCACTACAGAGTTTTCGTGGCTACACCTTC. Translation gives CASSLQSFRGYTF.

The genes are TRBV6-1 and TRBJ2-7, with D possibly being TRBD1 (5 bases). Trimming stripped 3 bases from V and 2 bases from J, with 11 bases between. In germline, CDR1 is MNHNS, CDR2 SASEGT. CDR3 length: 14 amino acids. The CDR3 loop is CASSDQGLTYEQYF. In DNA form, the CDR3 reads TGTGCCAGCAGTGATCAGGGCCTCACCTACGAGCAGTACTTC.